This TCR beta chain was identified in a study of cytomegalovirus exposure and HLA in healthy donors. The CDR3 runs 15 residues. V dropped 5 bases and J dropped 1 base, with 12 bases sitting between them. Germline V CDR1 and CDR2: MNHEY, SMNVEV (reference sequence). Researchers ran the PCR with 60 Vbeta and 13 Jbeta primers. TCRdb's copy holds only in-frame clones and misses some; the assay was immunoSEQ multiplex PCR. The sample has some 180,000 clones, around 75% seen once. V gene TRBV27 combines with J gene TRBJ1-5; maybe TRBD1 (6 bases). Sample: PBMCs. This TCR was sampled from a male donor in good health and CMV-seronegative. This CDR3 is CASSTGLGSNQPQHF. CDR3 bases: TGTGCCAGCAGTACAGGGTTAGGGAGCAATCAGCCCCAGCATTTT.